The 6 T cell receptor beta chains in this list originate from one sample, sequenced in a study of cytomegalovirus exposure and HLA in healthy donors. Both 60 Vbeta primers and 13 Jbeta primers went into the PCR. Using immunoSEQ multiplex PCR, the repertoire was profiled, and TCRdb retains in-frame clones only, with some absent. The table has around 120,000 clones, roughly four fifths seen once; the top ten hold about 1.2%. Sequencing input: PBMCs. The receptors come from a boy younger than 18 in good health and CMV-seronegative.

This chain uses TRBV7-2 with TRBJ1-1; the D gene is possibly TRBD1 (5 bases). Trimming took 4 bases from V and 1 from J, leaving 13 bases between them. Germline V gene lookup returns CDR1 SGHTA and CDR2 FQGNSA. The CDR3 totals 15 residues. CDR3: CASSSQTAKNTEAFF. The CDR3 region has the DNA TGTGCCAGCAGCTCTCAGACAGCGAAGAACACTGAAGCTTTCTTT.

This clone appeared once. The chain is built from TRBV30 and TRBJ2-5, with D hard to call. Germline assignment: CDR1 GTSNPN and CDR2 SVGIG (reference sequence). Trimming cost V 0 bases and J 2 bases, with 10 bases left between them. This CDR3 is 14 amino acids long. CDR3 loop: CAWSVHDTQETQYF. The CDR3 coding sequence is TGTGCCTGGAGTGTACACGACACTCAAGAGACCCAGTACTTC.

This sequence joins TRBV18 and TRBJ2-2, with 8 bases fitting TRBD2. Trimming took 6 bases from V and 3 from J; bases not matched to a gene: 6. CDR1 is KGHSH, CDR2 LQKENI, per germline. The CDR3 covers 15 residues. The CDR3 nucleotides are TGTGCCAGCTCGAGCGGGCGGGAGGACACCGGGGAGCTGTTTTTT. Encoded protein: CASSSGREDTGELFF. The full variable domain, rest sourced from reference TRBV18 and TRBJ2-2, is NAGVMQNPRHLVRRRGQEARLRCSPMKGHSHVYWYRQLPEEGLKFMVYLQKENIIDESGMPKERFSAEFPKEGPSILRIQQVVRGDSAAYFCASSSGREDTGELFFGEGSRLTVL.

This clone was seen a single time. The V call is TRBV11-3, the J call TRBJ2-7; 9 bases agree with TRBD2. In germline, CDR1 is SGHNT, CDR2 YENEEA. Unmatched junction bases numbered 12, after V lost 5 bases and J lost 7 bases. The CDR3 is 15 residues long. The CDR3 DNA reads TGTGCCAGCAGCCCCCCTGCGGGAGGGCCGGGGGAGCAGTACTTC. Protein: CASSPPAGGPGEQYF. Complete variable domain (other parts from reference TRBV11-3 and TRBJ2-7): EAGVVQSPRYKIIEKKQPVAFWCNPISGHNTLYWYLQNLGQGPELLIRYENEEAVDDSQLPKDRFSAERLKGVDSTLKIQPAELGDSAVYLCASSPPAGGPGEQYFGPGTRLTVT.

CDR3 sequence reads: CASSPRRLAGSTDTQYF. The CDR3 DNA sequence: TGTGCCAGCTCACCTCGTCGTCTAGCGGGATCCACAGATACGCAGTATTTT. The chain uses TRBV18 and TRBJ2-3, with 9 bases aligning to TRBD2. The CDR3 is 17 amino acids. V dropped 3 bases and J dropped 2; count of bases not matched to a gene: 9. Germline V gene data show CDR1 as KGHSH and CDR2 as LQKENI.

The chain uses TRBV5-6 and TRBJ2-7, with D possibly TRBD1 on 6 matching bases. The CDR3 loop spans 16 amino acids. The germline V and J ends were trimmed by 2 bases and 7 bases, with 22 bases remaining between them. Germline assignment: CDR1 SGHDT and CDR2 YYEEEE. This chain's CDR3 is CASSFLGTSTIGEQYF. CDR3 coding DNA: TGTGCCAGCAGCTTTTTGGGGACAAGTACTATAGGGGAGCAGTACTTC.